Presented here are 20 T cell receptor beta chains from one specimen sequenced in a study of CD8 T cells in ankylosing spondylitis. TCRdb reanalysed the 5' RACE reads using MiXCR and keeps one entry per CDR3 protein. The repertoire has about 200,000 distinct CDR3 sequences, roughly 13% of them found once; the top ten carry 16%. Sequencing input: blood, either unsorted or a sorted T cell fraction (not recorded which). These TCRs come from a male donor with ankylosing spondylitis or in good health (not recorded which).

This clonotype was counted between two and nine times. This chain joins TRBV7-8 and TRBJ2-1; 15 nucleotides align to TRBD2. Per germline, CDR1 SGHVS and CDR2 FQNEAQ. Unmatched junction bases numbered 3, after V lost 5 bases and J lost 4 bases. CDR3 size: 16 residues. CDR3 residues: CASSRGLAGGYNEQFF. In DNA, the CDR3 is TGTGCCAGCAGCCGGGGACTAGCGGGGGGTTACAATGAGCAGTTCTTC.

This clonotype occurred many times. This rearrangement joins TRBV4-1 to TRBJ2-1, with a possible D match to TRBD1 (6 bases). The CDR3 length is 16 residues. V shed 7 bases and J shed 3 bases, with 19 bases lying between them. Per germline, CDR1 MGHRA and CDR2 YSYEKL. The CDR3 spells CASNSPGDNFYNEQFF. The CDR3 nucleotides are TGCGCCAGCAACTCCCCAGGGGACAACTTCTACAATGAGCAGTTCTTC.

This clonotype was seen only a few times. The CDR3 here is CSARGLAGDRYEQYF. Written as DNA, the CDR3 is TGCAGTGCTAGGGGCTTAGCGGGAGATCGGTACGAGCAGTACTTC. The J gene is TRBJ2-7, the V gene TRBV20-1, with TRBD2 matching 9 bases. The CDR3 covers 15 residues. The junction had 10 bases not matched to a gene; V was cut back by 3 bases and J by 4 bases. From germline, CDR1 is DFQATT and CDR2 SNEGSKA (reference sequence).

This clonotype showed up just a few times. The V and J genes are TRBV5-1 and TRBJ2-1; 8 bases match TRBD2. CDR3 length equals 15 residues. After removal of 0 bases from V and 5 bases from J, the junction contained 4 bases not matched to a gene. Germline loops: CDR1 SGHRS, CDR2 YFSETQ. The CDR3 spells CASSLALRGDNEQFF. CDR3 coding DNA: TGCGCCAGCAGCTTGGCCCTGCGGGGGGACAATGAGCAGTTCTTC.

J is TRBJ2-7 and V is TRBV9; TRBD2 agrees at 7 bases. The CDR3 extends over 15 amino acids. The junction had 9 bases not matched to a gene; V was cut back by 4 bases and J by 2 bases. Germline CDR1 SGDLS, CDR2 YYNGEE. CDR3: CASSPGGGDTYEQYF. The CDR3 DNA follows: TGTGCCAGCAGCCCGGGGGGAGGGGATACCTACGAGCAGTACTTC.

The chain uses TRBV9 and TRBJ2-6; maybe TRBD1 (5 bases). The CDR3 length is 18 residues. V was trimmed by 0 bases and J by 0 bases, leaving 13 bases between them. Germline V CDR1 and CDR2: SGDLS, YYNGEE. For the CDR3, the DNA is TGTGCCAGCAGCGTAGGGGGCGGATTTTTCTCTGGGGCCAACGTCCTGACTTTC. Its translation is CASSVGGGFFSGANVLTF.

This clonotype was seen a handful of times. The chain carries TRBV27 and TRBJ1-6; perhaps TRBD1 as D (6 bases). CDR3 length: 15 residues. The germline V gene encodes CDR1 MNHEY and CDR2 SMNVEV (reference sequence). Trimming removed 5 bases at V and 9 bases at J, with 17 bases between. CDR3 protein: CASSPSPGAGSPLHF. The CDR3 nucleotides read TGTGCCAGCAGTCCCAGCCCGGGGGCCGGTTCACCCCTCCACTTT.

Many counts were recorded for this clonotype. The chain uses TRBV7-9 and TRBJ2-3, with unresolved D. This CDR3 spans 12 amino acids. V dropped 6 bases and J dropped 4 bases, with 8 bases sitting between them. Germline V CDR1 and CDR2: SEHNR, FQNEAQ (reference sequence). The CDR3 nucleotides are TGTGCCAGCAGTTCCGGCTCAGATACGCAGTATTTT. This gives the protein CASSSGSDTQYF.

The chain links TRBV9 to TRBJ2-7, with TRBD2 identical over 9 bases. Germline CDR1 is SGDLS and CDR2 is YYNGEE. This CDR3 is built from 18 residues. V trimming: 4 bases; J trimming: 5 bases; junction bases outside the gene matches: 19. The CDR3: CASSSHPGLAPLRDEQYF. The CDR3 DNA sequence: TGTGCCAGCAGCTCCCACCCGGGACTAGCACCTCTGAGGGACGAGCAGTACTTC.

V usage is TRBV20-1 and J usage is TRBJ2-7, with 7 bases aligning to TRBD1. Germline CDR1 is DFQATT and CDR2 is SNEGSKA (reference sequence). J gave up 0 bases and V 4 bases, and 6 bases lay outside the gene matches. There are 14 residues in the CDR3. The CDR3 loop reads CSAIGRDSSYEQYF. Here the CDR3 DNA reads TGCAGTGCTATCGGCCGGGACAGCTCCTACGAGCAGTACTTC.

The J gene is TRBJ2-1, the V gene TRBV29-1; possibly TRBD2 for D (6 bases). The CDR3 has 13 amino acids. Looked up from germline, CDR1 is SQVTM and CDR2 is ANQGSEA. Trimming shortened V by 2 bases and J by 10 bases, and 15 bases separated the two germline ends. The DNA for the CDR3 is TGCAGCGTTGAAAGGACTAATCCAGGGGAGCAGTTCTTC. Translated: CSVERTNPGEQFF.

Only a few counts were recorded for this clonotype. In DNA, the CDR3 is TGTGCCAGCAGCCAGGGACAACAGCCCTACGAGCAGTACTTC. Encoded protein: CASSQGQQPYEQYF. The chain carries TRBV7-9 and TRBJ2-7; D might be TRBD1 (6 bases). This CDR3 region has 14 residues. V dropped 5 bases and J dropped 2 bases, with 13 bases sitting between them. Looked up from germline, CDR1 is SEHNR and CDR2 is FQNEAQ (reference sequence).

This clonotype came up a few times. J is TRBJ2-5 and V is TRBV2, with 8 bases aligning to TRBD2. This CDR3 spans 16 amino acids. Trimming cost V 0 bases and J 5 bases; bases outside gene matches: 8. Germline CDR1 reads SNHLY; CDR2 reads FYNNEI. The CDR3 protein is CASSEARRGAQETQYF. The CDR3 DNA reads TGTGCCAGCAGTGAAGCGCGGCGGGGGGCTCAGGAGACCCAGTACTTC.

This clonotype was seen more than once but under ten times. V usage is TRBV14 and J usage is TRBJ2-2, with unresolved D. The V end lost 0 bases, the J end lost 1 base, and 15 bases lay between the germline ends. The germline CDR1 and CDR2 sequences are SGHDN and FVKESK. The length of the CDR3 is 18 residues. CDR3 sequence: CASSQEVRTFLNTGELFF. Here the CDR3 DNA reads TGTGCCAGCAGCCAAGAAGTCAGGACCTTTTTGAACACCGGGGAGCTGTTTTTT.

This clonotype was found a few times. The DNA for the CDR3 is TGTGCCAGCGAGAGGGGGAGTTCGACCGGGGAGCTGTTTTTT. This sequence encodes CASERGSSTGELFF. J is TRBJ2-2 and V is TRBV6-1; a weak D match, TRBD1 (6 bases). The CDR3 runs 14 residues. Between the trimmed V and J ends, which lost 8 bases and 5 bases, there was a span of 15 bases. Germline V gene data show CDR1 as MNHNS and CDR2 as SASEGT.

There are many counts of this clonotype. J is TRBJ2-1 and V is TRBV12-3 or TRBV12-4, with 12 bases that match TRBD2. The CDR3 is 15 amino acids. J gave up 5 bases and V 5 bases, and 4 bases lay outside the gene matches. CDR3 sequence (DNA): TGTGCCAGCAGTCTAACTAGCGGGGGGAACAATGAGCAGTTCTTC. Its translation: CASSLTSGGNNEQFF.

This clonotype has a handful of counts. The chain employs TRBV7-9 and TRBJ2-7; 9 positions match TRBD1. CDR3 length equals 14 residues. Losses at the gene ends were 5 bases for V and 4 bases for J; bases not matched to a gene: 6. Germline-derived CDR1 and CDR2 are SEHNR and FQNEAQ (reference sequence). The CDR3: CASSADRGWYEQYF. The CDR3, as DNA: TGTGCCAGCAGCGCCGACAGGGGGTGGTACGAGCAGTACTTC.

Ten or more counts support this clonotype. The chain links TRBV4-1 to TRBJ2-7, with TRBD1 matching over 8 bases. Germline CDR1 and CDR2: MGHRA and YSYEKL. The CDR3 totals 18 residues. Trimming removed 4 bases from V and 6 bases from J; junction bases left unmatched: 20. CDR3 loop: CASSPRHPSTGDEAEQYF. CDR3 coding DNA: TGCGCCAGCAGCCCCCGACACCCCTCGACAGGGGATGAGGCCGAGCAGTACTTC.

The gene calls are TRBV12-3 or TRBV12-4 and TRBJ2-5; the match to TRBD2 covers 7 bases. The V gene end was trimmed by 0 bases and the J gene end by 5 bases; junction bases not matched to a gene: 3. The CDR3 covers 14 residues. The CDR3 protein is CASSLADGRETQYF. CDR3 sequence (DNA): TGTGCCAGCAGTTTAGCGGACGGGAGGGAGACCCAGTACTTC.

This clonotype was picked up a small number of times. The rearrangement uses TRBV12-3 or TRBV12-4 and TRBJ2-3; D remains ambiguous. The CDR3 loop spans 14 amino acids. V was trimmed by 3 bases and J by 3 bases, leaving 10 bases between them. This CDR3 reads CASSLMLGTDTQYF. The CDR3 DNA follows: TGTGCCAGCAGTTTGATGCTGGGGACAGATACGCAGTATTTT.